The present entry profiles one T cell receptor (beta chain) with its context. What it binds is unknown. The CDR3 covers 15 residues. CDR1 MNHEY and CDR2 SVGAGI come from the germline V gene. With 4 bases removed from V and 2 bases from J, the gap between germline ends came to 15 bases. The source of the sample is a study of cytomegalovirus exposure and HLA in healthy donors. Study observations and caveats: Researchers catalogued roughly 170 TCR beta chains as cytomegalovirus-associated. A later analysis found first-cohort TCR clusters tended to co-occur in the 120 or so validation repertoires.

Some clones are missing from TCRdb's copy, which holds only in-frame ones; the method was immunoSEQ multiplex PCR. The repertoire holds 200,000 to 250,000 clones, with over 80% as singletons. This rearrangement joins TRBV6-5 to TRBJ2-7; D might be TRBD1 (5 bases). The sequence was collected from a woman aged 18-29 years in good health and CMV-seronegative. Sequencing was done on a sample of PBMCs. The CDR3 sequence is CASSSWGRPPYEQYF. CDR3 in DNA: TGTGCCAGCAGTTCTTGGGGCCGGCCCCCCTACGAGCAGTACTTC.